The entry that follows covers one T cell receptor beta chain sequence. Blocking oligonucleotides added to a second nested PCR suppressed unpaired genes. TCRdb called the emulsion pairing reads again in MiXCR, with one record for every CDR3 protein. The repertoire holds tens of thousands of distinct CDR3 sequences, with under 50% as singletons. J gave up 0 bases and V 2 bases, and 7 bases lay outside the gene matches. This CDR3 is 16 amino acids long. Germline-derived CDR1 and CDR2 are SQVTM and ANQGSEA. An expanded emulsion RT-PCR with primers for all TCR V genes paired CD8+ T cell chains. This entry comes from a study of T cell repertoires in breast cancer.

The receptor comes from a pool of human donors with breast cancer or a healthy control (not recorded which). Source material: CD8+ T cells. The rearrangement joins TRBV29-1 to TRBJ2-1; 7 bases are a match to TRBD2. CDR3 nucleotides: TGCAGCGTTGAAAAGGTAGGCGGGAGCTCCTACAATGAGCAGTTCTTC. Amino acids: CSVEKVGGSSYNEQFF.